The 29 T cell receptor beta chains reported below all come from one sample, sequenced in a study of T cell responses to AZD1222 COVID-19 vaccine. Assay: immunoSEQ multiplex PCR; the TCRdb copy retains only in-frame clones and omits some. This sample has roughly 99,000 clones; 91% occur once, and the top ten carry about 20%. The sample consisted of peripheral blood, taken on day 0 of AZD1222 vaccination. Receptors originate from an adult in good health.

The chain employs TRBV14 and TRBJ2-2; 8 nucleotides line up with TRBD1. From germline, CDR1 is SGHDN and CDR2 FVKESK. The CDR3 is 15 residues long. Trimming took 3 bases from V and 4 from J; bases not matched to a gene: 4. CDR3 in DNA: TGTGCCAGCAGCCATAGGACAGGGACCACCGGGGAGCTGTTTTTT. Encoded protein: CASSHRTGTTGELFF.

The gene calls are TRBV3-1 (or the pseudogene TRBV3-2) and TRBJ2-3; D is undetermined. CDR1 and CDR2 (germline): LGHDT, YNNKEL (reference sequence). The CDR3 is 11 amino acids. V was clipped by 5 bases and J by 2 bases, with 2 bases between them. The CDR3 DNA follows: TGTGCCAGCAGCAACACAGATACGCAGTATTTT. As protein: CASSNTDTQYF.

V is TRBV4-3 and J is TRBJ2-3; 7 nucleotides agree with TRBD2. The V segment lost 0 bases and the J segment 6 bases; nucleotides outside the gene matches: 21. This CDR3 is 20 amino acids long. The germline CDR1 and CDR2 sequences are LGHNA and YSLEER. The CDR3 loop reads CASSQDNGRFGPSLADTQYF. In DNA, the CDR3 is TGCGCCAGCAGCCAAGATAACGGGAGGTTTGGGCCCAGTTTAGCCGATACGCAGTATTTT.

The chain joins TRBV7-2 to TRBJ2-1; D is possibly TRBD2 (5 bases). Looked up from germline, CDR1 is SGHTA and CDR2 is FQGNSA. This CDR3 comprises 19 residues. Deletions cut 5 bases from V and 1 base from J, with 24 bases between. The CDR3 DNA follows: TGTGCCAGCAGCCCGTGGACTCCACGAACCGTTATATCCTACAATGAGCAGTTCTTC. Translated: CASSPWTPRTVISYNEQFF.

This clone was recorded only once. In nucleotides, the CDR3 is TGCGCCAGCAGCTCTGGACAGCTATACAATGAGCAGTTCTTC. Translating gives CASSSGQLYNEQFF. The chain carries TRBV5-1 and TRBJ2-1; a possible D gene is TRBD1 (6 bases). The CDR3 spans 14 residues. Germline loops: CDR1 SGHRS, CDR2 YFSETQ. Trimming pared 3 bases from V and 4 bases from J, leaving 11 bases between.

The gene calls are TRBV11-3 and TRBJ2-1; D unclear. Germline CDR1 and CDR2: SGHNT and YENEEA. Deletions cut 0 bases from V and 0 bases from J, with 9 bases between. CDR3 size: 16 residues. CDR3 protein: CASSLESTSSYNEQFF. In DNA, the CDR3 is TGTGCCAGCAGCTTAGAGAGCACGAGCTCCTACAATGAGCAGTTCTTC.

V usage is TRBV5-5 and J usage is TRBJ2-5, with TRBD1 matching over 9 bases. Per the germline V gene, CDR1 is SGHKS and CDR2 is YYEKEE (reference sequence). V lost 5 bases to trimming and J lost 3 bases; unmatched junction nucleotides: 2. The CDR3 length is 13 residues. CDR3 protein: CASRWTGEETQYF. DNA for the CDR3: TGTGCCAGCAGGTGGACAGGGGAAGAGACCCAGTACTTC. The full variable domain, with the rest looked up from reference TRBV5-5 and TRBJ2-5, is DAGVTQSPTHLIKTRGQQVTLRCSPISGHKSVSWYQQVLGQGPQFIFQYYEKEERGRGNFPDRFSARQFPNYSSELNVNALLLGDSALYLCASRWTGEETQYFGPGTRLLVL.

V gene TRBV5-1 combines with J gene TRBJ1-3; unclear D gene. Trimming took off 4 bases at V and 4 bases at J, with 9 bases between the two ends. CDR1 and CDR2 (germline): SGHRS, YFSETQ. The CDR3 is made up of 13 amino acids. The CDR3 region has the DNA TGCGCCAGCAGCCTGGGGATGGGAAACACCATATATTTT. Its translation is CASSLGMGNTIYF. Together with reference TRBV5-1 and TRBJ1-3, the CDR3 gives the full variable domain: KAGVTQTPRYLIKTRGQQVTLSCSPISGHRSVSWYQQTPGQGLQFLFEYFSETQRNKGNFPGRFSGRQFSNSRSEMNVSTLELGDSALYLCASSLGMGNTIYFGEGSWLTVV.

DNA of the CDR3: TGTGCCATCAGTGGGGTAGCGGGGGGTTCGGGGGAGCAGTACTTC. Its protein product is CAISGVAGGSGEQYF. J is TRBJ2-7 and V is TRBV10-3; 10 bases match TRBD2. V was clipped by 4 bases and J by 7 bases; unmatched bases: 10. Germline V gene lookup returns CDR1 ENHRY and CDR2 SYGVKD. This CDR3 contains 15 residues.

The rearrangement links TRBV6-5 to TRBJ1-2; D is ambiguous. V lost 7 bases, J lost 5 bases, and 14 bases lay in between. This CDR3 contains 13 residues. Germline CDR1 is MNHEY and CDR2 is SVGAGI. CDR3 bases: TGTGCCAGCACCCCCGGCGGGAAGTATGGCTACACCTTC. Its translation: CASTPGGKYGYTF.

The chain recombines TRBV4-1 with TRBJ2-1, with D hard to call. The V end lost 4 bases, the J end lost 10 bases, and 20 bases lay between the germline ends. The CDR3 consists of 15 residues. Looked up from germline, CDR1 is MGHRA and CDR2 is YSYEKL. CDR3 sequence: CASSPAQPGLGEQFF. In DNA, the CDR3 is TGCGCCAGCAGCCCTGCTCAACCCGGGTTAGGAGAGCAGTTCTTC.

The CDR3 DNA is TGTGCCAGCAGCTTCGGTTTCTTCAGCAAGAATGAAGCTTTCTTT. Translated: CASSFGFFSKNEAFF. The chain combines TRBV5-6 with TRBJ1-1; D is uncertain. Germline assignment: CDR1 SGHDT and CDR2 YYEEEE. This CDR3 region has 15 residues. V gave up 2 bases and J gave up 7 bases, with 18 bases separating them.

This chain links TRBV4-1 with TRBJ1-2, with 9 positions matching TRBD1. The CDR3 sequence is 14 residues long. V was clipped by 3 bases and J by 8 bases; unmatched bases: 7. Germline assignment: CDR1 MGHRA and CDR2 YSYEKL. CDR3 DNA: TGCGCCAGCAGCCAGGACCCGGACAGGGGCGGCTACACCTTC. The encoded protein is CASSQDPDRGGYTF.

The gene calls are TRBV18 and TRBJ1-2; 9 positions agree with TRBD1. With 4 bases clipped from V and 4 bases from J, the junction kept 7 bases outside the gene matches. CDR1 is KGHSH, CDR2 LQKENI, per germline. The CDR3 extends over 15 amino acids. CDR3 region: CASSLSGTGIYGYTF. For the CDR3, the DNA is TGTGCCAGCTCACTCTCCGGGACAGGGATCTATGGCTACACCTTC.

The chain couples TRBV3-1 (or the pseudogene TRBV3-2) to TRBJ1-2; D remains ambiguous. Trimming took 0 bases from V and 4 from J, leaving 9 bases between them. The CDR3 is 14 amino acids. Germline V gene data show CDR1 as LGHDT and CDR2 as YNNKEL (reference sequence). CDR3 nucleotide sequence: TGTGCCAGCAGCCAAGACTGGCGGAGCTATGGCTACACCTTC. This translates into CASSQDWRSYGYTF.

The chain carries TRBV21-1 and TRBJ2-3. TRBV21-1 is listed as a pseudogene. The CDR3 extends over 15 amino acids. CDR3 coding DNA: TGTGCCAGCAGCAAGGCAGCTCCGTCCACAGATACGCAGTATTTT. Translation: CASSKAAPSTDTQYF.

The rearrangement uses TRBV9 and TRBJ2-2; TRBD2 aligns across 8 bases. V was clipped by 2 bases and J by 4 bases; unmatched bases: 1. CDR1 is SGDLS, CDR2 YYNGEE, per germline. CDR3 length: 14 residues. DNA for the CDR3: TGTGCCAGCAGCGTCCTAGCGGGCACCGGGGAGCTGTTTTTT. Its protein product is CASSVLAGTGELFF.

The V and J genes are TRBV18 and TRBJ2-2; TRBD1 might be the D (6 bases). The CDR3 is 13 residues long. The V end was cut by 5 bases, the J end by 7 bases, with 11 bases between. Germline CDR1 reads KGHSH; CDR2 reads LQKENI. This CDR3 reads CASSAGANGELFF. CDR3 in DNA: TGTGCCAGCTCAGCAGGGGCAAACGGGGAGCTGTTTTTT.

This clone was counted only a few times. The rearrangement links TRBV7-2 to TRBJ1-4; weak D call: TRBD1 (6 bases). The CDR3 loop spans 16 amino acids. Germline V gene lookup returns CDR1 SGHTA and CDR2 FQGNSA. Trimming cost V 5 bases and J 6 bases, with 19 bases left between them. The CDR3 loop reads CASSPRSGALYEKLFF. The CDR3 DNA follows: TGTGCCAGCAGCCCCCGATCGGGGGCACTTTATGAAAAACTGTTTTTT.

The chain links TRBV18 to TRBJ1-4; D gene uncertain. This CDR3 region has 17 residues. The germline V and J ends were trimmed by 2 bases and 2 bases, with 15 bases remaining between them. Looked up from germline, CDR1 is KGHSH and CDR2 is LQKENI. CDR3 amino acids: CASSPYPGRATNEKLFF. CDR3 bases: TGTGCCAGCTCACCATACCCAGGAAGAGCGACTAATGAAAAACTGTTTTTT.

V gene TRBV18 combines with J gene TRBJ2-7, with 9 bases fitting TRBD2. In germline, CDR1 is KGHSH, CDR2 LQKENI. V dropped 2 bases and J dropped 2; count of bases not matched to a gene: 10. The CDR3 is 17 residues long. CDR3 amino acids: CASSPISGGPGTYEQYF. CDR3 coding DNA: TGTGCCAGCTCACCAATTAGCGGGGGCCCCGGCACCTACGAGCAGTACTTC.

The J gene is TRBJ1-2, the V gene TRBV15; D is ambiguous. V dropped 1 base and J dropped 5 bases, with 11 bases sitting between them. The CDR3 is 14 amino acids. Germline CDR1 and CDR2: LNHNV and YYDKDF (reference sequence). Here the CDR3 reads CATSRGTEPYGYTF. The CDR3 nucleotides are TGTGCCACCAGCAGAGGGACGGAACCGTATGGCTACACCTTC.

This chain joins TRBV5-8 and TRBJ1-5; weak D call: TRBD1 (6 bases). Trimming took 5 bases from V and 10 from J, leaving 28 bases between them. There are 17 residues in the CDR3. The germline gives CDR1 SGHTS, CDR2 YDEGEE. The CDR3 coding sequence is TGTGCCAGCAGGACCGTGAGGGACACCCGAAACGCAGGACCCCAGCATTTT. As protein: CASRTVRDTRNAGPQHF. Using reference TRBV5-8 and TRBJ1-5 for the parts outside the CDR3, the full variable domain is EAGVTQSPTHLIKTRGQQATLRCSPISGHTSVYWYQQALGLGLQFLLWYDEGEERNRGNFPPRFSGRQFPNYSSELNVNALELEDSALYLCASRTVRDTRNAGPQHFGDGTRLSIL.

This clone was recorded once. V is TRBV3-1 (or the pseudogene TRBV3-2) and J is TRBJ1-1, with 8 bases identical to TRBD1. The J segment lost 11 bases and the V segment lost 4 bases, leaving 15 bases of the junction unmatched. The CDR3 covers 15 residues. Looked up from germline, CDR1 is LGHDT and CDR2 is YNNKEL (reference sequence). CDR3 bases: TGTGCCAGCAGCCGGGAACCTGACAGGGGACCTTGGGCTTTCTTT. Its protein product is CASSREPDRGPWAFF.

The chain carries TRBV3-1 (or the pseudogene TRBV3-2) and TRBJ2-5, with 9 bases matching TRBD2. The CDR3 is 16 amino acids. With V trimmed by 5 bases and J by 4 bases, 11 bases remained unmatched. CDR1 and CDR2 from the germline V gene are LGHDT and YNNKEL (reference sequence). CDR3 loop: CASSARGRGGSETQYF. Here the CDR3 DNA reads TGTGCCAGCAGCGCCCGTGGGCGGGGGGGATCAGAGACCCAGTACTTC.

The V call is TRBV27, the J call TRBJ2-3; D is perhaps TRBD2 (6 bases). Germline V gives CDR1 MNHEY, CDR2 SMNVEV (reference sequence). CDR3 length: 12 amino acids. With 4 bases removed from V and 6 bases from J, the gap between germline ends came to 8 bases. This CDR3 is CASSSGGDTQYF. CDR3 bases: TGTGCCAGCAGTTCCGGGGGTGATACGCAGTATTTT.

The chain couples TRBV20-1 to TRBJ1-5; 11 nucleotides agree with TRBD1. The CDR3 runs to 14 residues. Germline assignment: CDR1 DFQATT and CDR2 SNEGSKA (reference sequence). V lost 3 bases, J lost 6 bases, and 4 bases stayed unmatched. Written as DNA, the CDR3 is TGCAGTGCTAGTCCGGGACAGGGGGGTCAGCCCCAGCATTTT. Translated, it gives CSASPGQGGQPQHF.

This clone occurred once. The chain joins TRBV27 to TRBJ2-7; the D gene could be TRBD1 or TRBD2 (5 bases each). Germline V gene data show CDR1 as MNHEY and CDR2 as SMNVEV (reference sequence). The CDR3 totals 15 residues. Trimming stripped 3 bases from V and 2 bases from J, with 14 bases between. The CDR3 coding sequence is TGTGCCAGCAGTTTTTGGCCCCTGGGGGCCTACGAGCAGTACTTC. It specifies CASSFWPLGAYEQYF.

This clone was seen just once. Here the CDR3 DNA reads TGTGCCAGCAGCTTCGACCCTCAGAGCGCCTATGGCTACACCTTC. It codes for CASSFDPQSAYGYTF. The chain combines TRBV7-2 with TRBJ1-2; D not resolved. Germline V gives CDR1 SGHTA, CDR2 FQGNSA. V was clipped by 3 bases and J by 4 bases, with 15 bases between them. The CDR3 has 15 residues.